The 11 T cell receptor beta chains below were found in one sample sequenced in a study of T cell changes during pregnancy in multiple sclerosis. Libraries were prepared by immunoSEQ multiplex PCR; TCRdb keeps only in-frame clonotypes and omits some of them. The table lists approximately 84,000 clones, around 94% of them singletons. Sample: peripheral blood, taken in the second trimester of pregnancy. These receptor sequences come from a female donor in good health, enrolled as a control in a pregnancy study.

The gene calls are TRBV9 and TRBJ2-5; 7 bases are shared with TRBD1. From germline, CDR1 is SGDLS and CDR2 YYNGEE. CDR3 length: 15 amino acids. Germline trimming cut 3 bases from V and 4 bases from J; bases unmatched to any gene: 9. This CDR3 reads CASSARGGGVETQYF. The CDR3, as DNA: TGTGCCAGCAGCGCACGAGGGGGCGGTGTAGAGACCCAGTACTTC.

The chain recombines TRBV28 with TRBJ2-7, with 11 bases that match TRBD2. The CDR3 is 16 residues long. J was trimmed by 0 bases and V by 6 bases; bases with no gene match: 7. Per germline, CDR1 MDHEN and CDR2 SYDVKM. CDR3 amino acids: CASSDPLAGGSYEQYF. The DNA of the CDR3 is TGTGCCAGCAGCGATCCTCTAGCGGGAGGCTCCTACGAGCAGTACTTC. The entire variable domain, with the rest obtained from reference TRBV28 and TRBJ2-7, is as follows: DVKVTQSSRYLVKRTGEKVFLECVQDMDHENMFWYRQDPGLGLRLIYFSYDVKMKEKGDIPEGYSVSREKKERFSLILESASTNQTSMYLCASSDPLAGGSYEQYFGPGTRLTVT.

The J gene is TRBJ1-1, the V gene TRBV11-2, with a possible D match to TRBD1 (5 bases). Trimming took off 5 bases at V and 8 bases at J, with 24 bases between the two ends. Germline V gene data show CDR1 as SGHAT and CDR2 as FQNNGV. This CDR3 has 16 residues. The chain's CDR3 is CASSQPTGTPFLEAFF. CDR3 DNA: TGTGCCAGCAGCCAACCAACCGGGACTCCTTTTCTGGAAGCTTTCTTT. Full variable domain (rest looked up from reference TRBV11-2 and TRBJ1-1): EAGVAQSPRYKIIEKRQSVAFWCNPISGHATLYWYQQILGQGPKLLIQFQNNGVVDDSQLPKDRFSAERLKGVDSTLKIQPAKLEDSAVYLCASSQPTGTPFLEAFFGQGTRLTVV.

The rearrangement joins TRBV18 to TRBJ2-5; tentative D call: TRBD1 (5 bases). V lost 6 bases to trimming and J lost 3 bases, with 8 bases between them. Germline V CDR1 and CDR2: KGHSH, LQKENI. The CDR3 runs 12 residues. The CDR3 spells CASSPREETQYF. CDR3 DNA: TGTGCCAGCTCGCCCAGGGAAGAGACCCAGTACTTC.

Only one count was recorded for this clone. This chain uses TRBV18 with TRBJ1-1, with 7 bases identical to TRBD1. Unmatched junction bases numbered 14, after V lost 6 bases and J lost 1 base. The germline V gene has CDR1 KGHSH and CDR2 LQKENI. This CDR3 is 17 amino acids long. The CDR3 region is CASSPKSGGVANTEAFF. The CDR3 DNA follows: TGTGCCAGCTCTCCGAAATCAGGGGGTGTAGCGAACACTGAAGCTTTCTTT.

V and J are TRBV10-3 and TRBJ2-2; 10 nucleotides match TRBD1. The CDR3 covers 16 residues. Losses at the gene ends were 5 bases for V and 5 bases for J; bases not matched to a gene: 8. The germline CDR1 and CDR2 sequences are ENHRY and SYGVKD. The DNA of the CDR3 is TGTGCCATCAGTCAGGGACAGGGGCCTACTACCGGGGAGCTGTTTTTT. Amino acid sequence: CAISQGQGPTTGELFF.

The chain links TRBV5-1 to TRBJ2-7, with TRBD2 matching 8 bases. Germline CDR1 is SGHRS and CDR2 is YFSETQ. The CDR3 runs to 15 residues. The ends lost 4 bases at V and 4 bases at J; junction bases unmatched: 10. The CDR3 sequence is CASSLPGGGIYEQYF. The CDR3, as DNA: TGCGCCAGCAGCCTACCGGGGGGGGGCATATACGAGCAGTACTTC. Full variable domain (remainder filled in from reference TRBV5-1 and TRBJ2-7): KAGVTQTPRYLIKTRGQQVTLSCSPISGHRSVSWYQQTPGQGLQFLFEYFSETQRNKGNFPGRFSGRQFSNSRSEMNVSTLELGDSALYLCASSLPGGGIYEQYFGPGTRLTVT.

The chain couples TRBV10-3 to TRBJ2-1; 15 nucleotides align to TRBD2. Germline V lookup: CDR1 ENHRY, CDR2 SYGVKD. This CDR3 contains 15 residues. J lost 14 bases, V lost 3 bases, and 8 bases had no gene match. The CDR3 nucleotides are TGTGCCATCAGTGAACCCGGACTAGCGGGAGGGCCAGAGTTCTTC. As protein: CAISEPGLAGGPEFF.

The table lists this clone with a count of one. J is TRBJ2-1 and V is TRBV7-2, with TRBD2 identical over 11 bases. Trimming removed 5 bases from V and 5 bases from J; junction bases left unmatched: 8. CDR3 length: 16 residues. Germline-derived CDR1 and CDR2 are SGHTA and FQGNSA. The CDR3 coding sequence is TGTGCCAGCAGCGCCTTCGGGACTAGCGGTAACAATGAGCAGTTCTTC. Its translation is CASSAFGTSGNNEQFF.

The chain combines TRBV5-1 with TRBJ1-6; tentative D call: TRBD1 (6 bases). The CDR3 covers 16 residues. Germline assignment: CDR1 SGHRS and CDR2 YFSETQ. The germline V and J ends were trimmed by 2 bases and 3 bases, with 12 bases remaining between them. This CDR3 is CASSFDLQGYNSPLHF. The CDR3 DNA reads TGCGCCAGCAGCTTCGACCTACAGGGCTATAATTCACCCCTCCACTTT. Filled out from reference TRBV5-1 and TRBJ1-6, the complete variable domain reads KAGVTQTPRYLIKTRGQQVTLSCSPISGHRSVSWYQQTPGQGLQFLFEYFSETQRNKGNFPGRFSGRQFSNSRSEMNVSTLELGDSALYLCASSFDLQGYNSPLHFGNGTRLTVT.

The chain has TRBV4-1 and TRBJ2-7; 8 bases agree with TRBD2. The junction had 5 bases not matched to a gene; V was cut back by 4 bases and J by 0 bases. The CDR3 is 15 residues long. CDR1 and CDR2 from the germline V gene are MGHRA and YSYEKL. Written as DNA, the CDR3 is TGCGCCAGCAGCCCAGCGGGGGTGGCCTCCTACGAGCAGTACTTC. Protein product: CASSPAGVASYEQYF.